Presented here are 22 T cell receptor beta chains from one specimen sequenced in a study of CD8 T cells in Susac syndrome. RNA was extracted with the RNeasy kit, and a quantity of about 0.45 to 1 ug was reverse transcribed using random hexamers. Using its own MiXCR run on the immunoSEQ multiplex PCR reads, TCRdb lists one record per CDR3 protein. The data show 210,000 or so distinct CDR3 sequences, less than 95% seen once. The source material was CD4+ T cells from PBMCs. The receptor set was obtained from a human donor with Susac syndrome.

The chain couples TRBV5-1 to TRBJ2-5; D not certain. CDR1 is SGHRS and CDR2 is YFSETQ in the germline V gene. Trimming pared 6 bases from V and 0 bases from J, leaving 6 bases between. The CDR3 has 12 amino acids. The CDR3 nucleotides read TGCGCCAGCACCCCAGACCAAGAGACCCAGTACTTC. Translation gives CASTPDQETQYF.

This rearrangement joins TRBV7-2 to TRBJ2-2; maybe TRBD1 (6 bases). Trimming took off 5 bases at V and 0 bases at J, with 10 bases between the two ends. CDR3 size: 15 residues. Germline CDR1 SGHTA, CDR2 FQGNSA. This CDR3 is CASSQDSSNTGELFF. For the CDR3, the DNA is TGTGCCAGCAGCCAGGACAGTTCGAACACCGGGGAGCTGTTTTTT. Together with reference TRBV7-2 and TRBJ2-2, the CDR3 gives the full variable domain: GAGVSQSPSNKVTEKGKDVELRCDPISGHTALYWYRQSLGQGLEFLIYFQGNSAPDKSGLPSDRFSAERTGGSVSTLTIQRTQQEDSAVYLCASSQDSSNTGELFFGEGSRLTVL.

V is TRBV7-3 and J is TRBJ2-7; D might be TRBD1 (5 bases). Germline lookup yields CDR1 SGHTA and CDR2 FQGTGA. V was cut by 5 bases and J by 0 bases, with 8 bases left in between. This CDR3 has 13 residues. CDR3 in amino acids: CASSPTDSYEQYF. The CDR3 nucleotides read TGTGCCAGCAGCCCGACAGACTCCTACGAGCAGTACTTC.

The V and J genes are TRBV3-1 and TRBJ1-2; D is undetermined. The CDR3 extends over 13 amino acids. Per the germline V gene, CDR1 is LGHDT and CDR2 is YNNKEL (reference sequence). V dropped 0 bases and J dropped 8 bases, with 10 bases sitting between them. The CDR3 DNA reads as TGTGCCAGCAGCCAAGAACGCAAGGAGGGCTACACCTTC. Translation gives CASSQERKEGYTF.

The genes are TRBV9 and TRBJ1-4, with D possibly being TRBD1 (6 bases). This CDR3 spans 16 amino acids. From germline, CDR1 is SGDLS and CDR2 YYNGEE. Trimming removed 4 bases at V and 5 bases at J, with 18 bases between. The CDR3 spells CASSTRDRRGNEKLFF. The CDR3 DNA follows: TGTGCCAGCAGCACCCGCGACAGGAGAGGAAATGAAAAACTGTTTTTT. The variable domain in full, completed from reference TRBV9 and TRBJ1-4, reads DSGVTQTPKHLITATGQRVTLRCSPRSGDLSVYWYQQSLDQGLQFLIQYYNGEERAKGNILERFSAQQFPDLHSELNLSSLELGDSALYFCASSTRDRRGNEKLFFGSGTQLSVL.

The rearrangement links TRBV29-1 to TRBJ2-3, with TRBD1 identical over 7 bases. The CDR3 has 13 amino acids. The V gene's germline CDR1 is SQVTM and CDR2 ANQGSEA. V trimming: 6 bases; J trimming: 2 bases; junction bases outside the gene matches: 5. CDR3 loop: CSVRDSLTDTQYF. The CDR3 bases are TGCAGCGTGAGGGACAGCCTCACAGATACGCAGTATTTT.

The V call is TRBV28, the J call TRBJ2-1; 8 nucleotides match TRBD1. The CDR3 length is 18 residues. Germline values: CDR1 MDHEN, CDR2 SYDVKM. V shed 4 bases and J 0 bases; nucleotides not matched to a gene: 11. This CDR3 is CASSSLRTGPSSYNEQFF. In DNA, the CDR3 is TGTGCCAGCAGTTCCCTGCGGACAGGGCCGAGCTCCTACAATGAGCAGTTCTTC.

This clonotype was seen more than once but under ten times. This chain uses TRBV27 with TRBJ2-7; D is uncertain. The CDR3 length is 12 residues. V dropped 4 bases and J dropped 0 bases, with 4 bases sitting between them. CDR1 is MNHEY and CDR2 is SMNVEV in the germline V gene (reference sequence). DNA for the CDR3: TGTGCCAGCAGTTCTCTCTCCTACGAGCAGTACTTC. Its protein product is CASSSLSYEQYF.

CDR3 nucleotides: TGCGCCAGCAGCCAAGTAGGCTCCGATGGCTACACCTTC. Protein sequence: CASSQVGSDGYTF. The J gene is TRBJ1-2, the V gene TRBV4-1; no clear D. The germline V gene has CDR1 MGHRA and CDR2 YSYEKL. V shed 1 base and J shed 6 bases, with 9 bases lying between them. This CDR3 comprises 13 residues.

The J gene is TRBJ2-2, the V gene TRBV2, with 11 bases matching TRBD2. Per the germline V gene, CDR1 is SNHLY and CDR2 is FYNNEI. Germline trimming cut 5 bases from V and 0 bases from J; bases unmatched to any gene: 11. The CDR3 is 19 amino acids. The CDR3 nucleotides are TGTGCCAGCAGTAAAACCGGACTAGCGGGCTATTCGAACACCGGGGAGCTGTTTTTT. It is translated as CASSKTGLAGYSNTGELFF.

DNA for the CDR3: TGTGCCACCAGTGTAAGAGGACAGGGGGCCCCAGATACGCAGTATTTT. Translation gives CATSVRGQGAPDTQYF. The J gene is TRBJ2-3, the V gene TRBV24-1, with TRBD1 matching over 11 bases. CDR3 length: 16 amino acids. Looked up from germline, CDR1 is KGHDR and CDR2 is SFDVKD. V lost 5 bases, J lost 4 bases, and 7 bases stayed unmatched.

V usage is TRBV30 and J usage is TRBJ2-1; 13 nucleotides align to TRBD2. The V gene end was trimmed by 6 bases and the J gene end by 7 bases; junction bases not matched to a gene: 6. This CDR3 spans 14 amino acids. Germline V gene sequence: CDR1 GTSNPN, CDR2 SVGIG (reference sequence). The CDR3 loop is CACGTSGAWNEQFF. The CDR3 region has the DNA TGTGCCTGCGGGACTAGCGGGGCTTGGAATGAGCAGTTCTTC.

The chain links TRBV5-4 to TRBJ2-5; D may correspond to TRBD1 or TRBD2 (5 bases each). V dropped 0 bases and J dropped 2 bases, with 11 bases sitting between them. This CDR3 spans 15 amino acids. Germline lookup yields CDR1 SGHNT and CDR2 YYREEE (reference sequence). CDR3 in amino acids: CASSLDGTPQETQYF. CDR3 nucleotides: TGTGCCAGCAGCTTGGATGGGACCCCACAAGAGACCCAGTACTTC.

The V gene is TRBV4-3, the J gene TRBJ2-2, with 10 bases lining up with TRBD2. The germline CDR1 and CDR2 sequences are LGHNA and YSLEER. Germline trimming cut 0 bases from V and 0 bases from J; bases unmatched to any gene: 1. There are 17 residues in the CDR3. The CDR3 region is CASSQDGLAANTGELFF. CDR3 DNA sequence: TGCGCCAGCAGCCAAGATGGACTAGCGGCGAACACCGGGGAGCTGTTTTTT.

The chain links TRBV4-2 to TRBJ1-6; 10 bases line up with TRBD1. The V and J ends lost 4 bases and 7 bases, in that order; junction bases with no gene match: 10. CDR1 and CDR2 (germline): LGHNA, YNFKEQ. The CDR3 runs to 17 residues. CDR3 loop: CASSRSSGTGDNSPLHF. The CDR3 nucleotides read TGTGCCAGCAGCCGGTCTTCCGGGACAGGGGACAATTCACCCCTCCACTTT.

The rearrangement uses TRBV20-1 and TRBJ1-6; D remains unclear. The CDR3 totals 15 residues. V was clipped by 3 bases and J by 9 bases, with 18 bases between them. Per the germline V gene, CDR1 is DFQATT and CDR2 is SNEGSKA (reference sequence). The DNA of the CDR3 is TGCAGTGCTAGGGCTCCCACTGGCCCTGGTTCACCCCTCCACTTT. The encoded protein is CSARAPTGPGSPLHF.

The chain links TRBV4-3 to TRBJ2-5; 15 bases line up with TRBD2. The CDR3 has 17 residues. V was pared by 5 bases and J by 3 bases, with 7 bases of the junction left unmatched. CDR1 LGHNA and CDR2 YSLEER come from the germline V gene. CDR3 in DNA: TGCGCCAGCAGCGCCGGGACTAGCGGGGGGAATGAAGAGACCCAGTACTTC. Its translation is CASSAGTSGGNEETQYF.

The V gene is TRBV19, the J gene TRBJ1-6; no clear D gene. V was cut by 3 bases and J by 7 bases, with 4 bases left in between. The germline CDR1 and CDR2 sequences are LNHDA and SQIVND (reference sequence). The CDR3 is 12 residues long. DNA for the CDR3: TGTGCCAGTAGTATGCGGAATTCACCCCTCCACTTT. It is translated as CASSMRNSPLHF.

The V gene is TRBV29-1, the J gene TRBJ2-3, with 10 bases lining up with TRBD2. This CDR3 region has 14 residues. CDR1 and CDR2 from the germline V gene are SQVTM and ANQGSEA. Losses at the gene ends were 6 bases for V and 4 bases for J; bases not matched to a gene: 7. The CDR3 reads CSVRQRGGSDTQYF. CDR3 coding DNA: TGCAGCGTGCGCCAGCGGGGGGGGTCAGATACGCAGTATTTT.

The chain carries TRBV4-2 and TRBJ2-7; D unresolved. The length of the CDR3 is 14 residues. V dropped 3 bases and J dropped 7 bases, with 16 bases sitting between them. The germline V gene has CDR1 LGHNA and CDR2 YNFKEQ. The CDR3 bases are TGTGCCAGCAGCCAGGCCACGGAATTGAGGGAGCAGTACTTC. Translating gives CASSQATELREQYF.

The genes are TRBV7-2 and TRBJ2-7, with TRBD1 identical over 8 bases. The CDR3 contains 16 residues. CDR1 SGHTA and CDR2 FQGNSA come from the germline V gene. After removal of 2 bases from V and 0 bases from J, the junction contained 6 bases not matched to a gene. The CDR3 loop reads CASSLFGTGLSYEQYF. The CDR3 DNA follows: TGTGCCAGCAGCTTATTTGGGACAGGTCTCTCCTACGAGCAGTACTTC.

In its sample, this clonotype was seen once. V gene TRBV4-1 combines with J gene TRBJ1-4, with a weak D call TRBD1 (6 bases). The germline V gene has CDR1 MGHRA and CDR2 YSYEKL. The germline V and J ends were trimmed by 1 base and 5 bases, with 14 bases remaining between them. The CDR3 consists of 16 residues. The CDR3 DNA reads as TGCGCCAGCAGCCAAGCCACCTTCCAGGGGAATGAAAAACTGTTTTTT. Residues: CASSQATFQGNEKLFF.